The rows below give T cell receptor beta chains drawn from one sample of a study of cytomegalovirus exposure and HLA in healthy donors. Clones were sequenced by immunoSEQ multiplex PCR, and TCRdb holds only the in-frame ones, with some missing. Counted here are roughly 99,000 clones, roughly 72% occurring once; the ten biggest clones make up 7.8%. The specimen was PBMCs. These receptors came from a man aged 25-45 years in good health and CMV-seronegative. The CDR3 runs from the conserved cysteine through the conserved F or W. A D gene is named only where the DNA matches it firmly. The listing skips clone size in some rows; elsewhere it reads once, few, many or a size class.

J gene: TRBJ2-7; V gene: TRBV6-1; D gene: TRBD1; clone size: NA; CDR3 length: 14; CDR3 protein: CASSFGTGIFEQYF; CDR3 DNA: TGTGCCAGCAGTTTCGGGACAGGGATCTTCGAGCAGTACTTC
J gene: TRBJ2-3; V gene: TRBV27; D gene: TRBD1; clone size: NA; CDR3 length: 16; CDR3 protein: CASSSRDSASTDTQYF; CDR3 DNA: TGTGCCAGCAGTTCCCGGGACAGCGCGAGCACAGATACGCAGTATTTT
J gene: TRBJ1-2; V gene: TRBV2; D gene: TRBD1; clone size: NA; CDR3 length: 15; CDR3 protein: CASSKGQGANYGYTF; CDR3 DNA: TGTGCCAGCAGCAAGGGACAGGGCGCTAACTATGGCTACACCTTC
J gene: TRBJ2-3; V gene: TRBV14; D gene: TRBD1; clone size: once; CDR3 length: 16; CDR3 protein: CASSQVETGFTDTQYF; CDR3 DNA: TGTGCCAGCAGCCAAGTGGAGACAGGGTTTACAGATACGCAGTATTTT
J gene: TRBJ1-1; V gene: TRBV7-2; D gene: NA; clone size: once; CDR3 length: 15; CDR3 protein: CASSPQGPGGGEAFF; CDR3 DNA: TGTGCCAGCAGCCCCCAGGGGCCTGGGGGTGGTGAAGCTTTCTTT
J gene: TRBJ2-1; V gene: TRBV27; D gene: TRBD1; clone size: NA; CDR3 length: 15; CDR3 protein: CASRETGSLPNEQFF; CDR3 DNA: TGTGCCAGCAGGGAGACAGGGAGCCTTCCCAATGAGCAGTTCTTC
J gene: TRBJ1-4; V gene: TRBV28; D gene: TRBD1; clone size: NA; CDR3 length: 15; CDR3 protein: CASRGQGANNEKLFF; CDR3 DNA: TGTGCCAGCAGGGGACAGGGGGCGAATAATGAAAAACTGTTTTTT
J gene: TRBJ1-5; V gene: TRBV6-5; D gene: NA; clone size: NA; CDR3 length: 12; CDR3 protein: CASSEGYQPQHF; CDR3 DNA: TGCGCCAGCAGTGAGGGTTATCAGCCCCAGCATTTT
J gene: TRBJ2-7; V gene: TRBV19; D gene: TRBD1; clone size: NA; CDR3 length: 14; CDR3 protein: CATSTDRGRYEQYF; CDR3 DNA: TGTGCCACATCGACCGACAGGGGCAGGTACGAGCAGTACTTC
J gene: TRBJ2-5; V gene: TRBV5-1; D gene: NA; clone size: NA; CDR3 length: 14; CDR3 protein: CASSYLEGSETQYF; CDR3 DNA: TGCGCCAGCAGCTACTTAGAGGGTTCAGAGACCCAGTACTTC
J gene: TRBJ2-5; V gene: TRBV5-4; D gene: TRBD2; clone size: NA; CDR3 length: 13; CDR3 protein: CASSPTSGETQYF; CDR3 DNA: TGTGCCAGCAGCCCGACTAGCGGGGAGACCCAGTACTTC
J gene: TRBJ2-3; V gene: TRBV19; D gene: TRBD1; clone size: NA; CDR3 length: 15; CDR3 protein: CASRDRGSVTDTQYF; CDR3 DNA: TGTGCCAGTAGGGACAGGGGGAGTGTCACAGATACGCAGTATTTT